Listed here are 26 T cell receptor beta chains from one sample, sequenced in a study of T cell responses to AZD1222 COVID-19 vaccine. Produced via immunoSEQ multiplex PCR; TCRdb's table is partial and in-frame only. Found here are approximately 300,000 clones, around 93% of them singletons; the top ten hold around 0.58%. The specimen comprised peripheral blood, sampled 28 days after the second AZD1222 dose. The receptors were gathered from an adult who received the AZD1222 COVID-19 vaccine.

The genes are TRBV29-1 and TRBJ2-7, with TRBD2 matching 7 bases. The germline CDR1 and CDR2 sequences are SQVTM and ANQGSEA. The ends lost 4 bases at V and 6 bases at J; junction bases unmatched: 6. The CDR3 has 12 residues. The CDR3 spells CSVGLAGGEQYF. DNA of the CDR3: TGCAGCGTTGGGTTAGCGGGCGGCGAGCAGTACTTC.

The gene calls are TRBV5-6 and TRBJ2-2; D unclear. Germline-derived CDR1 and CDR2 are SGHDT and YYEEEE. Trimming stripped 4 bases from V and 0 bases from J, with 7 bases between. The length of the CDR3 is 14 residues. CDR3 DNA sequence: TGTGCCAGCAGCCCCCTCGCGAACACCGGGGAGCTGTTTTTT. It translates to CASSPLANTGELFF.

The J gene is TRBJ1-6, the V gene TRBV6-5; D ambiguous. CDR3 length: 12 amino acids. V lost 2 bases to trimming and J lost 6 bases, with 2 bases between them. Germline loops: CDR1 MNHEY, CDR2 SVGAGI. The CDR3 here is CASSYLNSPLHF. The CDR3 nucleotides are TGTGCCAGCAGTTACCTTAATTCACCCCTCCACTTT.

The chain combines TRBV30 with TRBJ1-6; the D gene is possibly TRBD1 (6 bases). Between the trimmed V and J ends, which lost 2 bases and 7 bases, there was a span of 15 bases. The CDR3 extends over 15 amino acids. Germline V gene sequence: CDR1 GTSNPN, CDR2 SVGIG (reference sequence). CDR3: CAWSPGGGRNSPLHF. DNA of the CDR3: TGTGCCTGGAGTCCTGGCGGGGGCAGAAATTCACCCCTCCACTTT.

This chain links TRBV7-9 with TRBJ2-2; weak D call: TRBD1 (6 bases). The CDR3 length is 15 residues. The V and J ends lost 5 bases and 4 bases respectively, with 14 bases between them. The germline gives CDR1 SEHNR, CDR2 FQNEAQ (reference sequence). CDR3 region: CASSRQDLGTGELFF. CDR3 in DNA: TGTGCCAGCAGCCGACAGGACCTGGGCACCGGGGAGCTGTTTTTT.

This clone was detected once. The V and J genes are TRBV28 and TRBJ1-2; tentatively, D is TRBD1 (6 bases). The CDR3 consists of 14 residues. Trimming stripped 2 bases from V and 8 bases from J, with 15 bases between. The germline V gene has CDR1 MDHEN and CDR2 SYDVKM. DNA for the CDR3: TGTGCCAGCAGTTTAGGGGGGCGCCGAGGGGGCTACACCTTC. Its translation is CASSLGGRRGGYTF.

This clone has only one observation. The chain combines TRBV19 with TRBJ1-2, with D perhaps matching TRBD1 (5 bases). This CDR3 comprises 15 residues. Germline CDR1 is LNHDA and CDR2 is SQIVND (reference sequence). The germline V and J ends were trimmed by 5 bases and 4 bases, with 17 bases remaining between them. The CDR3 bases are TGTGCCAGTAGTTATCAACCCCACAGGCCCTATGGCTACACCTTC. Its protein is CASSYQPHRPYGYTF. Complete variable domain (other parts from reference TRBV19 and TRBJ1-2): DGGITQSPKYLFRKEGQNVTLSCEQNLNHDAMYWYRQDPGQGLRLIYYSQIVNDFQKGDIAEGYSVSREKKESFPLTVTSAQKNPTAFYLCASSYQPHRPYGYTFGSGTRLTVV.

This clone came up a few times. The chain joins TRBV2 to TRBJ2-1; D not resolved. The CDR3 runs to 16 residues. Germline-derived CDR1 and CDR2 are SNHLY and FYNNEI. V gave up 2 bases and J gave up 10 bases, with 21 bases separating them. CDR3 protein: CASSEISAKAVGEQFF. The CDR3 DNA reads TGTGCCAGCAGTGAAATTTCGGCGAAGGCGGTCGGGGAGCAGTTCTTC.

The gene calls are TRBV10-3 and TRBJ2-1; 10 nucleotides agree with TRBD2. From germline, CDR1 is ENHRY and CDR2 SYGVKD. This CDR3 is built from 14 residues. V lost 6 bases and J lost 7; bases outside the gene matches: 6. CDR3 nucleotides: TGTGCCATCAGGTCGCTAGCGGGAGAGAATGAGCAGTTCTTC. Translated, it gives CAIRSLAGENEQFF.

V usage is TRBV28 and J usage is TRBJ2-7; TRBD1 agrees at 10 bases. Trimming at V came to 5 bases and at J to 2 bases, leaving 3 bases not matched to a gene. The germline CDR1 and CDR2 sequences are MDHEN and SYDVKM. This CDR3 spans 14 amino acids. CDR3 DNA: TGTGCCAGCAGTCGGACAGGGGGACCCTACGAGCAGTACTTC. Amino acid sequence: CASSRTGGPYEQYF. Complete variable domain (other parts from reference TRBV28 and TRBJ2-7): DVKVTQSSRYLVKRTGEKVFLECVQDMDHENMFWYRQDPGLGLRLIYFSYDVKMKEKGDIPEGYSVSREKKERFSLILESASTNQTSMYLCASSRTGGPYEQYFGPGTRLTVT.

V is TRBV18 and J is TRBJ2-1; a possible D gene is TRBD1 (5 bases). CDR1 and CDR2 (germline): KGHSH, LQKENI. The CDR3 is 16 residues long. The V end lost 0 bases, the J end lost 4 bases, and 13 bases lay between the germline ends. CDR3 sequence (DNA): TGTGCCAGCTCACCACCGGGTGGGGCCCCTTACAATGAGCAGTTCTTC. This gives the protein CASSPPGGAPYNEQFF.

In this sample, this clone turned up once. This chain uses TRBV28 with TRBJ2-3, with 7 bases matching TRBD2. This CDR3 region has 14 residues. V was clipped by 6 bases and J by 5 bases; unmatched bases: 8. Per the germline V gene, CDR1 is MDHEN and CDR2 is SYDVKM. In DNA form, the CDR3 reads TGTGCCAGCAGCCTTGGGGGAGGGGAAGATACGCAGTATTTT. Translated, it gives CASSLGGGEDTQYF.

This clone appeared a few times. This chain links TRBV7-3 with TRBJ2-7; TRBD1 agrees at 9 bases. V lost 0 bases, J lost 2 bases, and 2 bases stayed unmatched. Germline V CDR1 and CDR2: SGHTA, FQGTGA. This CDR3 spans 15 amino acids. DNA for the CDR3: TGTGCCAGCAGCTTAACCGGGACAGGGACCTACGAGCAGTACTTC. This translates into CASSLTGTGTYEQYF.

This chain connects TRBV19 to TRBJ2-2, with D unresolved. Trimming pared 5 bases from V and 3 bases from J, leaving 10 bases between. Germline lookup yields CDR1 LNHDA and CDR2 SQIVND (reference sequence). The CDR3 runs 14 residues. The CDR3 nucleotides read TGTGCCAGTAGTTATTGGGTGGACACCGGGGAGCTGTTTTTT. This translates into CASSYWVDTGELFF.

The CDR3 nucleotides read TGTGCCAGTAGTATATCGTCGAGGACAGGGGTCTACGAGCAGTACTTC. Translation: CASSISSRTGVYEQYF. This sequence joins TRBV19 and TRBJ2-7; TRBD1 matches 9 bases. J lost 3 bases, V lost 2 bases, and 8 bases had no gene match. The CDR3 loop spans 16 amino acids. Germline V CDR1 and CDR2: LNHDA, SQIVND (reference sequence).

The chain links TRBV4-1 to TRBJ1-2, with 9 bases lining up with TRBD1. Germline CDR1 is MGHRA and CDR2 is YSYEKL. V gave up 0 bases and J gave up 8 bases; unmatched junction bases: 7. The CDR3 runs to 15 residues. The CDR3 spells CASSQDRGQGGGYTF. CDR3 sequence (DNA): TGCGCCAGCAGCCAAGATAGGGGACAGGGCGGCGGCTACACCTTC.

The chain has TRBV21-1 and TRBJ2-3. TRBV21-1 has pseudogene status. The CDR3 totals 17 residues. The chain's CDR3 is CASSKARGALVTDTQYF. CDR3 sequence (DNA): TGTGCCAGCAGCAAAGCGAGAGGGGCACTCGTGACAGATACGCAGTATTTT.

V is TRBV12-3 or TRBV12-4 and J is TRBJ2-5; D call uncertain. With 3 bases removed from V and 0 bases from J, the gap between germline ends came to 5 bases. The CDR3 length is 13 residues. The CDR3, as DNA: TGTGCCAGCAGTTTTGGGTACCAAGAGACCCAGTACTTC. This encodes CASSFGYQETQYF.

The rearrangement joins TRBV4-1 to TRBJ2-1, with TRBD1 matching over 8 bases. The CDR3 totals 17 residues. In germline, CDR1 is MGHRA, CDR2 YSYEKL. J lost 3 bases, V lost 1 base, and 8 bases had no gene match. The CDR3 bases are TGCGCCAGCAGCCAAGTGGGGGACAGGTCATACTACAATGAGCAGTTCTTC. This codes for CASSQVGDRSYYNEQFF.

This clone occurred once. V usage is TRBV5-1 and J usage is TRBJ1-5; no clear D. There are 15 residues in the CDR3. The V gene's germline CDR1 is SGHRS and CDR2 YFSETQ. The V end was cut by 0 bases, the J end by 0 bases, with 7 bases between. CDR3 nucleotides: TGCGCCAGCAGCTTGGAGCCCCTTAGCAATCAGCCCCAGCATTTT. Translation gives CASSLEPLSNQPQHF.

CDR3 sequence: CASSQWVGTGGRYEQYF. The CDR3 coding sequence is TGTGCCAGCAGCCAGTGGGTGGGAACAGGGGGAAGGTACGAGCAGTACTTC. The chain combines TRBV7-9 with TRBJ2-7, with 8 bases identical to TRBD1. The germline gives CDR1 SEHNR, CDR2 FQNEAQ (reference sequence). V shed 5 bases, J shed 4 bases, and the junction held 16 bases outside the gene matches. The CDR3 runs 17 residues. The full variable domain, its missing parts supplied by reference TRBV7-9 and TRBJ2-7, is DTGVSQNPRHKITKRGQNVTFRCDPISEHNRLYWYRQTLGQGPEFLTYFQNEAQLEKSRLLSDRFSAERPKGSFSTLEIQRTEQGDSAMYLCASSQWVGTGGRYEQYFGPGTRLTVT.

This clone showed up just once. The V and J genes are TRBV5-5 and TRBJ1-1; D ambiguous. V lost 4 bases to trimming and J lost 5 bases, with 12 bases between them. Germline CDR1 reads SGHKS; CDR2 reads YYEKEE (reference sequence). CDR3 length: 13 amino acids. Written as DNA, the CDR3 is TGTGCCAGCAGCCGAGGGCACTGGACTGAAGCTTTCTTT. Its translation is CASSRGHWTEAFF. Variable domain in full (rest from reference TRBV5-5 and TRBJ1-1): DAGVTQSPTHLIKTRGQQVTLRCSPISGHKSVSWYQQVLGQGPQFIFQYYEKEERGRGNFPDRFSARQFPNYSSELNVNALLLGDSALYLCASSRGHWTEAFFGQGTRLTVV.

This sequence joins TRBV28 and TRBJ2-1, with unresolved D. Germline CDR1 is MDHEN and CDR2 is SYDVKM. This CDR3 region has 12 residues. With 3 bases removed from V and 10 bases from J, the gap between germline ends came to 10 bases. This chain's CDR3 is CASSFGKGEQFF. The DNA of the CDR3 is TGTGCCAGCAGTTTTGGGAAAGGGGAGCAGTTCTTC.

The sample holds a few counts of this clone. This rearrangement joins TRBV7-9 to TRBJ2-7; tentative D call: TRBD1 (5 bases). Germline V lookup: CDR1 SEHNR, CDR2 FQNEAQ (reference sequence). This CDR3 is 15 amino acids long. V lost 6 bases, J lost 6 bases, and 21 bases lay in between. CDR3 in DNA: TGTGCCAGCAGTCCTCCGGGCAGGGCTCCCGCCGAGCAGTACTTC. Protein: CASSPPGRAPAEQYF.

The chain uses TRBV19 and TRBJ2-1; 10 bases agree with TRBD1. This CDR3 region has 14 residues. With 7 bases clipped from V and 1 base from J, the junction kept 1 base outside the gene matches. Germline CDR1 reads LNHDA; CDR2 reads SQIVND (reference sequence). CDR3 coding DNA: TGTGCCAGTATGGACAGGGGGTCCTACAATGAGCAGTTCTTC. Residues: CASMDRGSYNEQFF.

The rearrangement links TRBV5-6 to TRBJ1-2; the match to TRBD1 covers 7 bases. Germline-derived CDR1 and CDR2 are SGHDT and YYEEEE. V lost 4 bases, J lost 2 bases, and 2 bases stayed unmatched. The CDR3 has 13 amino acids. The CDR3 sequence is CASSATGNYGYTF. Here the CDR3 DNA reads TGTGCCAGCAGCGCGACAGGGAACTATGGCTACACCTTC. The full variable domain, rest sourced from reference TRBV5-6 and TRBJ1-2, is DAGVTQSPTHLIKTRGQQVTLRCSPKSGHDTVSWYQQALGQGPQFIFQYYEEEERQRGNFPDRFSGHQFPNYSSELNVNALLLGDSALYLCASSATGNYGYTFGSGTRLTVV.